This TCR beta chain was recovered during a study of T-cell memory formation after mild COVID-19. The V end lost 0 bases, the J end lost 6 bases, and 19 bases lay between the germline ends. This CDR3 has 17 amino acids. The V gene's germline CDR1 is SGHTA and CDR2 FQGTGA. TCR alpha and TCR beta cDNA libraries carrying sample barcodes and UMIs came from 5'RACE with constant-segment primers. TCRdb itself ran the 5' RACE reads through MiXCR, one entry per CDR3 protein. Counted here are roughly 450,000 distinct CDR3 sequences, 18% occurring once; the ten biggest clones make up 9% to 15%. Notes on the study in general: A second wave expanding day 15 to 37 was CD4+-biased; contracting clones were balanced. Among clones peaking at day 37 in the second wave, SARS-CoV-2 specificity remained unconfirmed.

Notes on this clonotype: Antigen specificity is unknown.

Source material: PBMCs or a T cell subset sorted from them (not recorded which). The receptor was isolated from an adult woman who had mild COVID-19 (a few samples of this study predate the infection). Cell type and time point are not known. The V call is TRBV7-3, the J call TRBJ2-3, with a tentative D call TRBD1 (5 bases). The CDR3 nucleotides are TGTGCCAGCAGCTTAACTCCAGGCCTCAAGGGGATTGATACGCAGTATTTT. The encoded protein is CASSLTPGLKGIDTQYF.